The rows below give T cell receptor beta chains drawn from one sample of a study of OX40 agonist ivuxolimab in advanced cancers. Sequenced by immunoSEQ multiplex PCR; TCRdb stores in-frame clones only, minus some. The top ten clones hold 20% to 25% of a sample with tens of thousands of clones, 86% of them seen once. The starting material was CD4+ or CD8+ T cells sorted from blood, obtained in a trial of the OX40 agonist ivuxolimab. The receptors stem from an adult with an advanced solid tumor such as melanoma, head and neck, liver or kidney cancer. Both conserved end residues are part of each CDR3. The order of the fields is D gene, V gene, clone size, J gene, CDR3 DNA, CDR3 protein. D genes are given only for firm matches. Rows give clone size only sometimes, using once, few, many, or a class for an expanded clone.

TRBD1,TRBV19,once,TRBJ2-7,TGTGCCAGTAGTATGGCTTGGACAGGGGTCAACGAGCAGTACTTC,CASSMAWTGVNEQYF
NA,TRBV7-2,NA,TRBJ1-1,TGTGCCAGCAGCTTAGTGGTCACTGAAGCTTTCTTT,CASSLVVTEAFF
TRBD2,TRBV6-6,once,TRBJ2-1,TGTGCCAGCAGTAACCAGCGGGAGGCTTACAATGAGCAGTTCTTC,CASSNQREAYNEQFF
TRBD1,TRBV6-1,NA,TRBJ1-6,TGTGCCAGCAGTGGTGGGACAGGGGTTTCACCCCTCCACTTT,CASSGGTGVSPLHF
TRBD2,TRBV9,NA,TRBJ2-3,TGTGCCAGCAGCCCCCCCGGGGGGGTAGCGGGAGCAGATACGCAGTATTTT,CASSPPGGVAGADTQYF
TRBD1,TRBV14,few,TRBJ1-1,TGTGCCAGCAGCCAAGGAGCGACAGGGGCTGAAGCTTTCTTT,CASSQGATGAEAFF
NA,TRBV7-6,NA,TRBJ2-5,TGTGCCAGCAGCTTAGCGGTGGGCGGGGAGACCCAGTACTTC,CASSLAVGGETQYF
TRBD2,TRBV4-1,few,TRBJ2-7,TGCGCCAGCAGCCATTCTGTAGCGGGGTACGAGCAGTACTTC,CASSHSVAGYEQYF
NA,TRBV2,few,TRBJ1-2,TGTGCCAGCAGGCTCGGACAATTTGGCTACACCTTC,CASRLGQFGYTF
TRBD1,TRBV5-6,once,TRBJ2-7,TGTGCCAGCAGCTTTCCCCCGGGACAGTTACCCTACGAGCAGTACTTC,CASSFPPGQLPYEQYF
NA,TRBV28,NA,TRBJ1-3,TGTGCCAGCAGTTTACTGTCCTCTGGAAACACCATATATTTT,CASSLLSSGNTIYF
TRBD2,TRBV29-1,NA,TRBJ2-7,TGCAGCGTGGGACTAGTCTCCTACGAGCAGTACTTC,CSVGLVSYEQYF
NA,TRBV27,NA,TRBJ1-1,TGTGCCAGCAGTTTTATGGGAAGTGAAGCTTTCTTT,CASSFMGSEAFF
NA,TRBV4-1,NA,TRBJ1-1,TGCGCCAGCACCGACCTGGGGGGGGACACTGAAGCTTTCTTT,CASTDLGGDTEAFF
NA,TRBV29-1,NA,TRBJ1-1,TGCAGCGTTGAAGGCGGGTTCCGGGTTGGAGCTTTCTTT,CSVEGGFRVGAFF
NA,TRBV9,NA,TRBJ1-1,TGTGCCAGCAGCGTGGGCAGCGGGAACACTGAAGCTTTCTTT,CASSVGSGNTEAFF
TRBD1,TRBV19,NA,TRBJ2-5,TGTGCCAGTAGACAACGGGACAGGCCTCAAGAGACCCAGTACTTC,CASRQRDRPQETQYF
NA,TRBV6-6,NA,TRBJ2-1,TGTGCCACCTCAGGGGATAATGAGCAGTTCTTC,CATSGDNEQFF
TRBD1,TRBV7-6,NA,TRBJ2-7,TGTGCCAGCAGCTTCGGGACAGGGCATTACGAGCAGTACTTC,CASSFGTGHYEQYF
TRBD2,TRBV13,NA,TRBJ2-5,TGTGCCAGCGGCACTAGCGGTGGGAAGACCCAGTACTTC,CASGTSGGKTQYF
NA,TRBV27,NA,TRBJ2-7,TGTGCCAGCAGTTTATTCGGGCAGAGTATCTACGAGCAGTACTTC,CASSLFGQSIYEQYF
NA,TRBV7-9,NA,TRBJ2-1,TGTGCCAGCAGCTATGCCTTCAATGAGCAGTTCTTC,CASSYAFNEQFF
NA,TRBV7-9,once,TRBJ2-3,TGTGCCAGCAGCCCCGCGAGGGCCGACTATACGCAGTATTTT,CASSPARADYTQYF
NA,TRBV11-1,medium-sized,TRBJ2-7,TGTGCCAGCAGCTTACTTTGGCGGGACGAGCAGTACTTC,CASSLLWRDEQYF
NA,TRBV25-1,NA,TRBJ2-7,TGTGCCAGCAGTGAATGGGACTCCTTCTACGAGCAGTACTTC,CASSEWDSFYEQYF
NA,TRBV7-6,NA,TRBJ1-4,TGTGCCAGCAGCCCGGGGACCAATGAAAAACTGTTTTTT,CASSPGTNEKLFF
NA,TRBV6-6,NA,TRBJ2-7,TGTGCCAGCAGTTGGGGACTTTTGGGGGAGCAGTACTTC,CASSWGLLGEQYF
NA,TRBV12-2,NA,TRBJ2-7,TGTGCAAGTCGCTTAGAGGACAGGGATTACGAGCAGTACTTC,CASRLEDRDYEQYF
NA,TRBV5-1,once,TRBJ2-5,TGCGCCAGCAGCTTGGGTAGGGAACAAGAGACCCAGTACTTC,CASSLGREQETQYF
NA,TRBV2,NA,TRBJ2-6,TGTGCCGACCGGACAGCAAACTCTGGGGCCAACGTCCTGACTTTC,CADRTANSGANVLTF
NA,TRBV4-1,NA,TRBJ1-5,TGCGCCAGCAGCCAAGTCGAGTATAGCAATCAGCCCCAGCATTTT,CASSQVEYSNQPQHF
TRBD1,TRBV7-9,NA,TRBJ2-5,TGTGCCACTGGGACAGCCAACCAAGAGACCCAGTACTTC,CATGTANQETQYF
NA,TRBV27,NA,TRBJ2-3,TGTGCCAGCAGCCTAATCCAGTCATCGGGCACAGATACGCAGTATTTT,CASSLIQSSGTDTQYF
TRBD1,TRBV10-2,NA,TRBJ1-3,TGCGCCAGCAGTGGGGACAGTGGAAACACCATATATTTT,CASSGDSGNTIYF
NA,TRBV29-1,NA,TRBJ2-6,TGCAGCGTTGGGTCCCGAGGGCGGGCTGGGGCCAACGTCCTGACTTTC,CSVGSRGRAGANVLTF
NA,TRBV11-3,NA,TRBJ2-3,TGTGCCAGCAGTCCCTACGGGGGAGACACAGATACGCAGTATTTT,CASSPYGGDTDTQYF
TRBD1,TRBV30,NA,TRBJ1-5,TGTGCCTGGAAAGAGACAGGGCTGGGTCAGCCCCAGCATTTT,CAWKETGLGQPQHF
NA,TRBV13,NA,TRBJ2-2,TGTGCCAGCAGCTCCAACCTTTACTTCGGGACTGCTCGAAACACCGGGGAGCTGTTTTTT,CASSSNLYFGTARNTGELFF
NA,TRBV15,NA,TRBJ2-7,TGTGCCACCAGCAGAGATTTGGGGGACTCCTACGAGCAGTACTTC,CATSRDLGDSYEQYF
NA,TRBV5-4,few,TRBJ1-1,TGTGCCAGCAGCACTGGTCCCGGGGGGACTGAAGCTTTCTTT,CASSTGPGGTEAFF